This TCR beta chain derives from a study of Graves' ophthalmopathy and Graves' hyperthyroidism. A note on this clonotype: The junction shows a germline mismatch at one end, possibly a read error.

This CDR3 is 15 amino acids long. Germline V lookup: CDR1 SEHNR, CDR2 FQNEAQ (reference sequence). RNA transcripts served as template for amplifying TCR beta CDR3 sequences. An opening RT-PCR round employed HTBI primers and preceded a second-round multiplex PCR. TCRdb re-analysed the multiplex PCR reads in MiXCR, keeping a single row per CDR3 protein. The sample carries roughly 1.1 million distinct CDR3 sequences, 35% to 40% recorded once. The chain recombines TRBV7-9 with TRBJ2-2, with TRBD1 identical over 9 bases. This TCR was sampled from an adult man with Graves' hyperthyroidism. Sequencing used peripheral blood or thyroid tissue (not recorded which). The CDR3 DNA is TGTGCCAGCAGTGTCCGGGACAGGGCCACCGGGGAGCTGCTTTTT. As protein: CASSVRDRATGELLF. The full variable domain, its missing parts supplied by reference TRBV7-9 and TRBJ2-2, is DTGVSQNPRHKITKRGQNVTFRCDPISEHNRLYWYRQTLGQGPEFLTYFQNEAQLEKSRLLSDRFSAERPKGSFSTLEIQRTEQGDSAMYLCASSVRDRATGELLFGEGSRLTVL.